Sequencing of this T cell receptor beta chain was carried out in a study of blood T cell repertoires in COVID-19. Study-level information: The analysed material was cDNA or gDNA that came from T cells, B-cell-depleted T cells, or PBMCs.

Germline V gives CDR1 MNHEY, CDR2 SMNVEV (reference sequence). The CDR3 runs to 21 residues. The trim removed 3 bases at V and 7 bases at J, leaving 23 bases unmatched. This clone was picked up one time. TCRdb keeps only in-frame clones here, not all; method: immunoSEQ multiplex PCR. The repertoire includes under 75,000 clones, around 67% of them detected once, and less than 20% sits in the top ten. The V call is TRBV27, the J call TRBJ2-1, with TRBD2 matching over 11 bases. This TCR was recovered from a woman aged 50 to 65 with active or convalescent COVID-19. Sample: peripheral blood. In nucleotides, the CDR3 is TGTGCCAGCAGTTTTAGGGGAACCGGGACAATAGCGGGAGGGCCTAATAATGAGCAGTTCTTC. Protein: CASSFRGTGTIAGGPNNEQFF.